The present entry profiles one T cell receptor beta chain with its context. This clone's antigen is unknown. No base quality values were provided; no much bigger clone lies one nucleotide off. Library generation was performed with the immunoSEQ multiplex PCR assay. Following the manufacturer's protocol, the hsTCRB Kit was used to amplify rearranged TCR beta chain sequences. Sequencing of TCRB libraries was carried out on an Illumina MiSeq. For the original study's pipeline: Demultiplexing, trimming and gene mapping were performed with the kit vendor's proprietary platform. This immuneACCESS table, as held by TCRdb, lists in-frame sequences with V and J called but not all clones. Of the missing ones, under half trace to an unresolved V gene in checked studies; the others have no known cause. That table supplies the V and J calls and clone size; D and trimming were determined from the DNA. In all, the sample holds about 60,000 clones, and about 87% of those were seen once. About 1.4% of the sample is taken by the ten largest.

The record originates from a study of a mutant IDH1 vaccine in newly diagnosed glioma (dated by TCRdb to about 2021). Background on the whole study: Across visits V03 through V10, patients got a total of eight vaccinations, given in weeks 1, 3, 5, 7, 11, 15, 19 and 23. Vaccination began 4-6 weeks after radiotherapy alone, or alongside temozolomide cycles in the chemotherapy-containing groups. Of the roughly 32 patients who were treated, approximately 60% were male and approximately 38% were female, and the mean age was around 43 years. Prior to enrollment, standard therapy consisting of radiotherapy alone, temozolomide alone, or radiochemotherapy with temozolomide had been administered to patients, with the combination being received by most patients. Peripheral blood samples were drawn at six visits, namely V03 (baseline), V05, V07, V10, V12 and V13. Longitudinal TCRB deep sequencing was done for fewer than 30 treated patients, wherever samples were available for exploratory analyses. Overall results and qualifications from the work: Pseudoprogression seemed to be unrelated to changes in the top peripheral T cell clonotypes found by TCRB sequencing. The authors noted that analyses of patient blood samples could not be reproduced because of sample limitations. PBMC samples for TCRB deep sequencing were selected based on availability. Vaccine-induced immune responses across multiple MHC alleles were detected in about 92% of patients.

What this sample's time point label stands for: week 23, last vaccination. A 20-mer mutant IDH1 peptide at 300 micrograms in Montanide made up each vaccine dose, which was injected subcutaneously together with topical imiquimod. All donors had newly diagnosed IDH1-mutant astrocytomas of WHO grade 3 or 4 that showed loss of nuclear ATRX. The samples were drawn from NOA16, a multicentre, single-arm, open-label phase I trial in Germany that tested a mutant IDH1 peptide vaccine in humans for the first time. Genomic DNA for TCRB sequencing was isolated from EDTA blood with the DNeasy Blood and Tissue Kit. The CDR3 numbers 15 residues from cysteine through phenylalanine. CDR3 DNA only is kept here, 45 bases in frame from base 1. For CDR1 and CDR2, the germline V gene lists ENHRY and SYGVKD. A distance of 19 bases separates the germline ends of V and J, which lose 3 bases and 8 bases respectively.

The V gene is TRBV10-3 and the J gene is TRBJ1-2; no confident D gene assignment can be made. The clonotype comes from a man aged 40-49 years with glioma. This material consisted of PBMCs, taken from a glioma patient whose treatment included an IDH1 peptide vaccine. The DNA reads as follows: TGTGCCATCAGTGACGCCGTTTCGTCAGAGGGCGGCTACACCTTC. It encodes CAISDAVSSEGGYTF.